One sample yielded the 5 T cell receptor beta chains listed below, sequenced in a study of high-grade serous ovarian cancer treatment subgroups (dated by TCRdb to the early 2020s). The tumor samples were collected prior to definitive surgery or chemotherapy. Libraries were made using the immunoSEQ multiplex PCR assay. Here the immuneACCESS table is served through TCRdb, limited to in-frame sequences with V and J called. Missing clones are a known gap in these copies; in checked studies unresolved V genes cover under half, and the rest lacks a known reason. This sample has approximately 15,000 clones in its table, and approximately 70% of those were observed once. Approximately 4.5% of the sample lies in the top ten. The sample comprised tumor tissue. The source of these receptors is a human donor with high-grade serous ovarian cancer.

V and J are TRBV7-2 and TRBJ2-7, with TRBD1 as a possible D gene (6 bases). Germline CDR1 and CDR2: SGHTA and FQGNSA. CDR3 length: 14 residues. V was shortened by 2 bases and J by 3 bases, with 11 bases between the two germline ends. The CDR3 DNA reads as TGTGCCAGCAGCTTACCGGGCAGGGGCTACGAGCAGTACTTC. Its protein is CASSLPGRGYEQYF.

The V call is TRBV9, the J call TRBJ2-7, with 14 bases aligning to TRBD2. Germline V gene sequence: CDR1 SGDLS, CDR2 YYNGEE. V lost 0 bases and J lost 5; bases outside the gene matches: 7. CDR3 length equals 17 residues. CDR3 coding DNA: TGTGCCAGCAGCGTAGGACTAGCGGGGGGGCTGTTCGACGAGCAGTACTTC. Protein product: CASSVGLAGGLFDEQYF.

This clone was counted a single time. The gene calls are TRBV5-4 and TRBJ2-7, with 7 bases identical to TRBD1. Germline V gives CDR1 SGHNT, CDR2 YYREEE (reference sequence). This CDR3 is 15 amino acids long. V lost 4 bases, J lost 0 bases, and 7 bases stayed unmatched. CDR3 in DNA: TGTGCCAGCAGCGACCCGGGACAGAGCTCCTACGAGCAGTACTTC. Protein: CASSDPGQSSYEQYF.

This chain connects TRBV2 to TRBJ2-5; D remains ambiguous. Germline V gene lookup returns CDR1 SNHLY and CDR2 FYNNEI. This CDR3 has 14 amino acids. With 6 bases removed from V and 1 base from J, the gap between germline ends came to 12 bases. As DNA, the CDR3 is TGTGCCAGCAGCGCCCTGGATGGCCAAGAGACCCAGTACTTC. Amino acid sequence: CASSALDGQETQYF. The whole variable domain, remainder taken from reference TRBV2 and TRBJ2-5, is EPEVTQTPSHQVTQMGQEVILRCVPISNHLYFYWYRQILGQKVEFLVSFYNNEISEKSEIFDDQFSVERPDGSNFTLKIRSTKLEDSAMYFCASSALDGQETQYFGPGTRLLVL.

The rearrangement joins TRBV6-5 to TRBJ2-1; D may be TRBD2 (5 bases). Germline CDR1 is MNHEY and CDR2 is SVGAGI. The ends were cut back, 6 bases at V and 14 bases at J, with 14 bases in the middle. This CDR3 spans 11 amino acids. CDR3 region: CASSATTAKFF. The CDR3 coding sequence is TGTGCCAGCAGCGCGACTACGGCCAAGTTCTTC.